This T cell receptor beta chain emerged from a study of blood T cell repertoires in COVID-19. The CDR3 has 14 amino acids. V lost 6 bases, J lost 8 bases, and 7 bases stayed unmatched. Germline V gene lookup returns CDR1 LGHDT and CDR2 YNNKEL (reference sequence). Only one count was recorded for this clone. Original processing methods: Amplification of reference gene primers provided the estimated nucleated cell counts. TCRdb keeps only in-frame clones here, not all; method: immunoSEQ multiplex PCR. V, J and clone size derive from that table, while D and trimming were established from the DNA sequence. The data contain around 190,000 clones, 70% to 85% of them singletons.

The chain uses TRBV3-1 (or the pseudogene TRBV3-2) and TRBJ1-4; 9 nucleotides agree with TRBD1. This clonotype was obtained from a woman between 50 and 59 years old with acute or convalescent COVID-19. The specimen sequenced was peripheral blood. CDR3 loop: CASRGGQGGEKLFF. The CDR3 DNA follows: TGTGCCAGCAGGGGGGGACAGGGAGGAGAAAAACTGTTTTTT.